The 19 T cell receptor beta chains listed next were all sequenced from one sample in a study of T cell repertoires in cytomegalovirus infection. TCRdb redid the calling of the reads with MiXCR, one entry per CDR3 protein. This table has fewer than 650,000 distinct CDR3 sequences, approximately 40% appearing once. Their recognized antigens are unknown. This sample comprised cultured PBMCs, obtained from culture after CMV antigen stimulation. The receptors shown here come from a human donor in good health (CMV status not recorded). Some clones in this sample may be carry-over from other donors' samples.

Written as DNA, the CDR3 is TGCAGTGCTAGAGCCTCTCGGGGGCCCTTTAATCAGCCCCAGCATTTT. Its translation: CSARASRGPFNQPQHF. The genes are TRBV20-1 and TRBJ1-5; D is possibly TRBD1 (6 bases). Germline lookup yields CDR1 DFQATT and CDR2 SNEGSKA (reference sequence). CDR3 size: 16 residues. The V end lost 1 base, the J end lost 4 bases, and 17 bases lay between the germline ends.

The chain couples TRBV7-2 to TRBJ2-5; D may be TRBD1 (5 bases). The CDR3 contains 13 residues. Germline V lookup: CDR1 SGHTA, CDR2 FQGNSA. V was clipped by 6 bases and J by 8 bases, with 16 bases between them. Here the CDR3 DNA reads TGTGCCAGCAGTGCCCAGGGCCCCGATACCCAGTACTTC. As protein: CASSAQGPDTQYF.

This chain joins TRBV13 and TRBJ2-3; 9 nucleotides align to TRBD1. From germline, CDR1 is PRHDT and CDR2 FYEKMQ (reference sequence). The CDR3 totals 15 residues. Germline trimming cut 2 bases from V and 5 bases from J; bases unmatched to any gene: 5. CDR3 in amino acids: CASSLRTGVQDTQYF. CDR3 coding DNA: TGTGCCAGCAGCTTACGGACAGGGGTTCAAGATACGCAGTATTTT.

The rearrangement uses TRBV10-3 and TRBJ1-5; D ambiguous. There are 15 residues in the CDR3. V lost 4 bases to trimming and J lost 8 bases, with 18 bases between them. Germline V CDR1 and CDR2: ENHRY, SYGVKD. In DNA, the CDR3 is TGTGCCATCAGTGTAGGTAGGGTTCCCTATGAGCCCCAGCATTTT. Residues: CAISVGRVPYEPQHF.

This clonotype appeared a few times. This chain joins TRBV7-9 and TRBJ2-1; no clear D. Trimming took off 0 bases at V and 7 bases at J, with 13 bases between the two ends. The CDR3 is 15 amino acids. CDR1 is SEHNR and CDR2 is FQNEAQ in the germline V gene (reference sequence). The CDR3 protein is CASSLARPPGNEQFF. The CDR3 DNA reads as TGTGCCAGCAGCTTAGCACGCCCGCCTGGGAATGAGCAGTTCTTC.

The gene calls are TRBV7-6 and TRBJ2-2; D call uncertain. With 2 bases removed from V and 3 bases from J, the gap between germline ends came to 7 bases. Germline V lookup: CDR1 SGHVS, CDR2 FNYEAQ. This CDR3 contains 14 residues. CDR3 DNA: TGTGCCAGCAGCTTATTCACAGACACCGGGGAGCTGTTTTTT. Residues: CASSLFTDTGELFF.

The chain is built from TRBV11-1 and TRBJ2-1; TRBD1 might be the D (6 bases). The germline CDR1 and CDR2 sequences are SGHAT and FQDESV (reference sequence). CDR3 length: 15 residues. Trimming removed 5 bases at V and 4 bases at J, with 15 bases between. The CDR3: CASSLRPGAYNEQFF. For the CDR3, the DNA is TGTGCCAGCAGCCTACGGCCAGGGGCGTACAATGAGCAGTTCTTC.

This clonotype has only a few counts. This sequence joins TRBV7-9 and TRBJ2-3; 15 bases are a match to TRBD2. This CDR3 has 17 amino acids. With V trimmed by 4 bases and J by 2 bases, 4 bases remained unmatched. Germline CDR1 SEHNR, CDR2 FQNEAQ (reference sequence). The CDR3 here is CASSSGLAGGSTDTQYF. The DNA for the CDR3 is TGTGCCAGCAGCTCCGGACTAGCGGGAGGGTCCACAGATACGCAGTATTTT.

The rearrangement joins TRBV20-1 to TRBJ2-3; the D is unclear. CDR1 and CDR2 from the germline V gene are DFQATT and SNEGSKA (reference sequence). Deletions cut 6 bases from V and 2 bases from J, with 15 bases between. CDR3 size: 14 residues. CDR3 sequence reads: CSAARTEHTDTQYF. The CDR3 DNA is TGCAGTGCGGCCCGGACGGAACACACAGATACGCAGTATTTT.

The gene calls are TRBV27 and TRBJ2-1; unclear D gene. The V and J ends lost 5 bases and 9 bases respectively, with 17 bases between them. Germline lookup yields CDR1 MNHEY and CDR2 SMNVEV (reference sequence). CDR3 length equals 14 residues. The CDR3 region has the DNA TGTGCCAGCAGTCCCCTAAGCTGGAGCGTTGAGCAGTTCTTC. As protein: CASSPLSWSVEQFF.

The chain couples TRBV19 to TRBJ1-1, with D possibly TRBD1 on 5 matching bases. The germline gives CDR1 LNHDA, CDR2 SQIVND (reference sequence). The CDR3 has 18 residues. Trimming pared 4 bases from V and 7 bases from J, leaving 28 bases between. In DNA, the CDR3 is TGTGCCAGTAGTACACCCGAGGGGAAAAAACCTCCAGCGGGTGAAGCTTTCTTT. This sequence encodes CASSTPEGKKPPAGEAFF.

The chain joins TRBV19 to TRBJ1-6; D perhaps matches TRBD1 (5 bases). The CDR3 runs 14 residues. Trimming shortened V by 7 bases and J by 9 bases, and 16 bases separated the two germline ends. In germline, CDR1 is LNHDA, CDR2 SQIVND (reference sequence). The CDR3 is CASNYRREGSPLHF. The CDR3 DNA sequence: TGTGCCAGTAATTACAGGCGAGAGGGTTCACCCCTCCACTTT.

The chain is built from TRBV7-2 and TRBJ2-1; weak D call: TRBD2 (6 bases). Germline V gives CDR1 SGHTA, CDR2 FQGNSA. V lost 5 bases to trimming and J lost 7 bases, with 12 bases between them. CDR3 size: 13 residues. CDR3 sequence reads: CASSPWGVNEQFF. The CDR3 region has the DNA TGTGCCAGCAGCCCATGGGGGGTTAATGAGCAGTTCTTC.

The V and J genes are TRBV2 and TRBJ2-5; D gene ambiguous. Trimming took 2 bases from V and 3 from J, leaving 7 bases between them. Germline CDR1 SNHLY, CDR2 FYNNEI. This CDR3 has 13 residues. CDR3 amino acids: CASSERWEETQYF. In DNA form, the CDR3 reads TGTGCCAGCAGTGAAAGGTGGGAAGAGACCCAGTACTTC.

This clonotype was observed a few times. This chain uses TRBV7-9 with TRBJ1-1; weak D call: TRBD1 (5 bases). The germline CDR1 and CDR2 sequences are SEHNR and FQNEAQ (reference sequence). Trimming cost V 5 bases and J 4 bases, with 14 bases left between them. The CDR3 has 14 residues. CDR3 nucleotide sequence: TGTGCCAGCAGCGCCGACAGCGGGGGCACTGAAGCTTTCTTT. Amino acid sequence: CASSADSGGTEAFF.

This clonotype was recorded a few times. This chain connects TRBV7-6 to TRBJ2-5; D possibly uses TRBD1 or TRBD2 (6 bases each). CDR1 is SGHVS, CDR2 FNYEAQ, per germline. V was cut by 0 bases and J by 1 base, with 15 bases left in between. The CDR3 loop spans 17 amino acids. Written as DNA, the CDR3 is TGTGCCAGCAGCTTAGCGCTAGCGTGGGGGCGCCAAGAGACCCAGTACTTC. Protein product: CASSLALAWGRQETQYF.

This clonotype has a handful of counts. The chain couples TRBV7-2 to TRBJ2-5; 7 bases are shared with TRBD2. J lost 2 bases, V lost 3 bases, and 6 bases had no gene match. Germline lookup yields CDR1 SGHTA and CDR2 FQGNSA. The CDR3 runs 15 residues. CDR3 residues: CASSFGGAGQETQYF. CDR3 DNA: TGTGCCAGCAGCTTCGGGGGAGCGGGACAAGAGACCCAGTACTTC.

This clonotype was seen a handful of times. V usage is TRBV28 and J usage is TRBJ1-5; maybe TRBD1 (5 bases). V lost 6 bases and J lost 5, with 17 bases in between. CDR1 is MDHEN and CDR2 is SYDVKM in the germline V gene. CDR3 length: 15 residues. The CDR3 DNA follows: TGTGCCAGCAGCCCGGCGGGGGAAGCCTATCAGCCCCAGCATTTT. This encodes CASSPAGEAYQPQHF.

This chain links TRBV4-3 with TRBJ1-4, with D possibly matching TRBD1 (5 bases). Per germline, CDR1 LGHNA and CDR2 YSLEER. CDR3 length: 14 amino acids. Deletions cut 4 bases from V and 7 bases from J, with 13 bases between. The chain's CDR3 is CASSPPGRVEKLFF. As DNA, the CDR3 is TGCGCCAGCAGCCCTCCAGGGAGGGTTGAAAAACTGTTTTTT.